One sample yielded the 10 T cell receptor beta chains listed below, sequenced in a study of blood T cell repertoires in COVID-19. Only in-frame clones appear in the TCRdb table, and some are missing; sequencing was by immunoSEQ multiplex PCR. The sample lists some 160,000 clones, 80% occurring once. The specimen was peripheral blood. Receptor source: a man aged 70 or older with active or convalescent COVID-19.

The chain joins TRBV5-1 to TRBJ1-5; 8 positions agree with TRBD1. Germline lookup yields CDR1 SGHRS and CDR2 YFSETQ. J gave up 5 bases and V 4 bases, and 5 bases lay outside the gene matches. The CDR3 length is 14 residues. The CDR3 nucleotides are TGCGCCAGCAGCCCAGGGGGCTGGGATCAGCCCCAGCATTTT. Its translation is CASSPGGWDQPQHF.

The chain has TRBV5-1 and TRBJ1-6, with TRBD1 matching 8 bases. The CDR3 runs 15 residues. Germline V gene lookup returns CDR1 SGHRS and CDR2 YFSETQ. The V segment lost 3 bases and the J segment 4 bases; nucleotides outside the gene matches: 3. CDR3 bases: TGCGCCAGCAGCTCAGGGGGCGGATATAATTCACCCCTCCACTTT. As protein: CASSSGGGYNSPLHF.

The V gene is TRBV5-1, the J gene TRBJ1-5; 8 bases are a match to TRBD1. Germline assignment: CDR1 SGHRS and CDR2 YFSETQ. This CDR3 is built from 21 residues. The CDR3 loop is CAIRTGTRWHSGARSNQPQHF. DNA of the CDR3: TGCGCGATTAGGACAGGGACTCGGTGGCATTCGGGCGCGCGAAGCAATCAGCCCCAGCATTTT. Full variable domain (missing parts from reference TRBV5-1 and TRBJ1-5): KAGVTQTPRYLIKTRGQQVTLSCSPISGHRSVSWYQQTPGQGLQFLFEYFSETQRNKGNFPGRFSGRQFSNSRSEMNVSTLELGDSALYLCAIRTGTRWHSGARSNQPQHFGDGTRLSIL.

CDR3 DNA: TGTGCCAGTAGTTTTCAGGGGGGAAACACCGGGGAGCTGTTTTTT. Its protein product is CASSFQGGNTGELFF. The V call is TRBV19, the J call TRBJ2-2; possibly TRBD1 for D (7 bases). The CDR3 sequence is 15 residues long. The ends were cut back, 5 bases at V and 2 bases at J, with 12 bases in the middle. CDR1 is LNHDA and CDR2 is SQIVND in the germline V gene (reference sequence). The entire variable domain, with the rest obtained from reference TRBV19 and TRBJ2-2, is as follows: DGGITQSPKYLFRKEGQNVTLSCEQNLNHDAMYWYRQDPGQGLRLIYYSQIVNDFQKGDIAEGYSVSREKKESFPLTVTSAQKNPTAFYLCASSFQGGNTGELFFGEGSRLTVL.

As regards this clone: One end of the junction varies from germline; a read error may be responsible. V gene TRBV27 combines with J gene TRBJ2-2; D is perhaps TRBD2 (6 bases). CDR3 size: 17 residues. Germline CDR1 MNHEY, CDR2 SMNVEV (reference sequence). Here the CDR3 reads CASRLSEGTANTGELFF. CDR3 nucleotides: TGTGCCAGCAGATTATCGGAGGGGACTGCGAACACCGGGGAGCTGTTTTTT.

The chain's CDR3 is CAISLQGGSTDTQYF. The CDR3 bases are TGTGCCATCAGTCTACAGGGAGGGAGCACAGATACGCAGTATTTT. V usage is TRBV10-3 and J usage is TRBJ2-3, with D maybe TRBD2 (7 bases). V was pared by 5 bases and J by 0 bases, with 12 bases between. In germline, CDR1 is ENHRY, CDR2 SYGVKD. CDR3 length: 15 residues.

The V gene is TRBV7-9, the J gene TRBJ1-1; D is possibly TRBD1 (6 bases). This CDR3 spans 14 amino acids. Between the trimmed V and J ends, which lost 5 bases and 3 bases, there was a span of 13 bases. Germline CDR1 and CDR2: SEHNR and FQNEAQ (reference sequence). The CDR3 coding sequence is TGTGCCAGCAGCGCACCTACAGGGTACACTGAAGCTTTCTTT. This sequence encodes CASSAPTGYTEAFF.

This clone was seen a single time. The chain couples TRBV6-2 or TRBV6-3 to TRBJ2-7; D ambiguous. Germline CDR1 MNHEY, CDR2 SVGEGT. This CDR3 spans 12 amino acids. Trimming stripped 6 bases from V and 2 bases from J, with 8 bases between. CDR3 sequence reads: CASSRGAYEQYF. DNA of the CDR3: TGTGCCAGCAGCCGAGGCGCCTACGAGCAGTACTTC.

This clone has only a few counts. This CDR3 is CASSRGQGTPEAFF. DNA of the CDR3: TGTGCCAGCAGCCGAGGACAGGGAACGCCTGAAGCTTTCTTT. This chain connects TRBV11-3 to TRBJ1-1; 8 nucleotides agree with TRBD1. The CDR3 length is 14 residues. The V and J ends lost 5 bases and 6 bases, in that order; junction bases with no gene match: 8. The germline V gene encodes CDR1 SGHNT and CDR2 YENEEA.

Only one count was recorded for this clone. CDR3: CASSGRQGSLNEGYTF. CDR3 DNA sequence: TGTGCCAGCAGTGGAAGGCAGGGCTCCCTTAACGAGGGCTACACCTTC. V usage is TRBV6-1 and J usage is TRBJ1-2; a weak D match, TRBD1 (5 bases). V was clipped by 4 bases and J by 8 bases, with 23 bases between them. Germline V gene lookup returns CDR1 MNHNS and CDR2 SASEGT. CDR3 length: 16 amino acids.